Listed here are 6 T cell receptor beta chains from one sample, sequenced in a study of cytomegalovirus exposure and HLA in healthy donors. Vbeta (60) and Jbeta (13) primers were used in the PCR. Profiled with immunoSEQ multiplex PCR; TCRdb holds only in-frame clones, not every one. The table has about 160,000 clones, approximately 77% seen once. The sequenced sample was PBMCs. The receptors come from a young man in good health and CMV-seronegative.

This chain links TRBV5-1 with TRBJ1-2; D remains unclear. Trimming took 7 bases from V and 5 from J, leaving 12 bases between them. The germline V gene has CDR1 SGHRS and CDR2 YFSETQ. This CDR3 spans 12 amino acids. CDR3 nucleotides: TGCGCCAGCCGAGGAGGAGGTTATGGCTACACCTTC. It is translated as CASRGGGYGYTF. The variable domain in full, with the rest retrieved from reference TRBV5-1 and TRBJ1-2, is KAGVTQTPRYLIKTRGQQVTLSCSPISGHRSVSWYQQTPGQGLQFLFEYFSETQRNKGNFPGRFSGRQFSNSRSEMNVSTLELGDSALYLCASRGGGYGYTFGSGTRLTVV.

V and J are TRBV5-1 and TRBJ2-5; D is perhaps TRBD2 (6 bases). CDR1 and CDR2 from the germline V gene are SGHRS and YFSETQ. V shed 4 bases and J shed 5 bases, with 15 bases lying between them. CDR3 size: 14 residues. CDR3 DNA sequence: TGCGCCAGCAGCACGACTAGTACGCAGGAGACCCAGTACTTC. This translates into CASSTTSTQETQYF.

The chain has TRBV10-3 and TRBJ2-5, with 10 bases lining up with TRBD1. The CDR3 runs to 13 residues. With 5 bases clipped from V and 4 bases from J, the junction kept 1 base outside the gene matches. Per the germline V gene, CDR1 is ENHRY and CDR2 is SYGVKD. CDR3 nucleotides: TGTGCCATCAGTCGGGACAGGGGAGAGACCCAGTACTTC. Residues: CAISRDRGETQYF.

The V gene is TRBV7-9, the J gene TRBJ1-2, with D unclear. CDR1 is SEHNR, CDR2 FQNEAQ, per germline (reference sequence). This CDR3 region has 12 residues. Trimming took 5 bases from V and 8 from J, leaving 12 bases between them. The CDR3 protein is CASSPPAEGYTF. CDR3 sequence (DNA): TGTGCCAGCAGCCCACCGGCGGAAGGCTACACCTTC.

This chain connects TRBV19 to TRBJ1-2; D is possibly TRBD1 (6 bases). Germline V gene lookup returns CDR1 LNHDA and CDR2 SQIVND (reference sequence). V dropped 5 bases and J dropped 4 bases, with 14 bases sitting between them. CDR3 size: 14 residues. CDR3 region: CASSEQGPLYGYTF. In DNA form, the CDR3 reads TGTGCCAGTAGTGAACAGGGTCCCCTCTATGGCTACACCTTC.

The V gene is TRBV9, the J gene TRBJ2-7, with TRBD2 matching over 10 bases. Germline CDR1 reads SGDLS; CDR2 reads YYNGEE. After removal of 4 bases from V and 3 bases from J, the junction contained 7 bases not matched to a gene. The CDR3 extends over 15 amino acids. CDR3 region: CASSPGLADSYEQYF. DNA of the CDR3: TGTGCCAGCAGCCCCGGACTAGCGGATAGCTACGAGCAGTACTTC.